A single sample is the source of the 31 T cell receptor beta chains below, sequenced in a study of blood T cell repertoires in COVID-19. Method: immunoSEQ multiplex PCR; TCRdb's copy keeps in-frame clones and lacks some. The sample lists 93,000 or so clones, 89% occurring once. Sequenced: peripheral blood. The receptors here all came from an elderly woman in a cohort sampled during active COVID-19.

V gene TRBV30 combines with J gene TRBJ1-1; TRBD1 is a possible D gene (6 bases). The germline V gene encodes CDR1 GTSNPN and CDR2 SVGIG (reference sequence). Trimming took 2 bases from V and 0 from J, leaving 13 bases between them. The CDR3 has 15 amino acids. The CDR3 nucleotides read TGTGCCTGGAGTCCAACAGGGACTATGAACACTGAAGCTTTCTTT. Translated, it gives CAWSPTGTMNTEAFF.

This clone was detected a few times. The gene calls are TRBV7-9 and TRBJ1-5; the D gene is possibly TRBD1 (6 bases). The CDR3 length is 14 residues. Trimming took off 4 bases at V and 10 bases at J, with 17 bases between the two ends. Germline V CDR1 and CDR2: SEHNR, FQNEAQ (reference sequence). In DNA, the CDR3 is TGTGCCAGCAGCTGGGACACGGATTATTCACCCCAGCATTTT. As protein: CASSWDTDYSPQHF.

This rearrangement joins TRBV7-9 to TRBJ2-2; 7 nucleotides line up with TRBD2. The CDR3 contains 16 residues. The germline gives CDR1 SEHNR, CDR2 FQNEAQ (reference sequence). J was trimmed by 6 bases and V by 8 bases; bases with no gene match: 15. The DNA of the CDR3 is TGTGCCAGCTCACACCAACGGGGGGATCCGGCCGGGGAGCTGTTTTTT. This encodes CASSHQRGDPAGELFF. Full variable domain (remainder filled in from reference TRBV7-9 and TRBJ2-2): DTGVSQNPRHKITKRGQNVTFRCDPISEHNRLYWYRQTLGQGPEFLTYFQNEAQLEKSRLLSDRFSAERPKGSFSTLEIQRTEQGDSAMYLCASSHQRGDPAGELFFGEGSRLTVL.

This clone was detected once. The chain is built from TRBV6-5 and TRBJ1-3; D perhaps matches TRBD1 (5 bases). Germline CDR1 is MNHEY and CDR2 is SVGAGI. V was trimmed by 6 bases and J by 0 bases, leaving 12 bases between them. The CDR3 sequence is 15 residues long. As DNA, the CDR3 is TGTGCCAGCAGCCGGGGGGGGGACTCTGGAAACACCATATATTTT. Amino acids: CASSRGGDSGNTIYF.

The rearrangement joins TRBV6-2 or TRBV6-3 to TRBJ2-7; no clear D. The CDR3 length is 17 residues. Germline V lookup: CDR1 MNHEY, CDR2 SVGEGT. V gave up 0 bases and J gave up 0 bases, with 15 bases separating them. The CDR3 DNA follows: TGTGCCAGCAGTTACTCCCCTACTTCTGATTCCTCCTACGAGCAGTACTTC. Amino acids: CASSYSPTSDSSYEQYF.

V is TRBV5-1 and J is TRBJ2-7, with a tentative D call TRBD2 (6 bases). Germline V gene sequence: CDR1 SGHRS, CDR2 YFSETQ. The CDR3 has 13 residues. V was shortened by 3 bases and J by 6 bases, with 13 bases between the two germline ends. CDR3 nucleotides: TGCGCCAGCAGCTCCGGGAGCGAGCCCGAGCAGTACTTC. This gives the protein CASSSGSEPEQYF.

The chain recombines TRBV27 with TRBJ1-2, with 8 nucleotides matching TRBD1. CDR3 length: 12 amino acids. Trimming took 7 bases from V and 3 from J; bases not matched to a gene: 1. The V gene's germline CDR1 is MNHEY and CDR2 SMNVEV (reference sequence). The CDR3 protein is CASKGQDYGYTF. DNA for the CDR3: TGTGCCAGCAAGGGACAGGACTATGGCTACACCTTC.

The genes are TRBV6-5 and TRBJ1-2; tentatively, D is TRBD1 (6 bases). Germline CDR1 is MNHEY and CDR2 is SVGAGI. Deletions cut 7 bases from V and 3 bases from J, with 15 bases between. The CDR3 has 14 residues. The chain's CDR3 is CASNVGGRDYGYTF. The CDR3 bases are TGTGCCAGCAACGTCGGGGGGCGAGACTATGGCTACACCTTC.

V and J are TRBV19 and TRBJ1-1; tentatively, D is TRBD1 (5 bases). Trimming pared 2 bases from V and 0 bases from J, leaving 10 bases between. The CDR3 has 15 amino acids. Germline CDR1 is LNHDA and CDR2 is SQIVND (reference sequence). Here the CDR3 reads CASSILDSVNTEAFF. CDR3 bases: TGTGCCAGTAGTATACTCGACAGCGTGAACACTGAAGCTTTCTTT.

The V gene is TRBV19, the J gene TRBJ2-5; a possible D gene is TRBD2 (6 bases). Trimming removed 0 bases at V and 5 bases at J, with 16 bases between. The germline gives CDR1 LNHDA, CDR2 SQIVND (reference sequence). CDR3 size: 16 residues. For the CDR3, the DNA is TGTGCCAGTAGTATAGATCTATCGGTCAGCGGGGAGACCCAGTACTTC. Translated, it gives CASSIDLSVSGETQYF.

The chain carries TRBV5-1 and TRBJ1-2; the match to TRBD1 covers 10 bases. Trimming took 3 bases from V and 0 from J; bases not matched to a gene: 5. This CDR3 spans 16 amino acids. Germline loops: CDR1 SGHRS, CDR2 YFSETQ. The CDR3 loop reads CASSSTGTGANYGYTF. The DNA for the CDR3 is TGCGCCAGCAGCTCCACCGGGACAGGGGCTAACTATGGCTACACCTTC. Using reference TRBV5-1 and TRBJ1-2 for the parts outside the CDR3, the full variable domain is KAGVTQTPRYLIKTRGQQVTLSCSPISGHRSVSWYQQTPGQGLQFLFEYFSETQRNKGNFPGRFSGRQFSNSRSEMNVSTLELGDSALYLCASSSTGTGANYGYTFGSGTRLTVV.

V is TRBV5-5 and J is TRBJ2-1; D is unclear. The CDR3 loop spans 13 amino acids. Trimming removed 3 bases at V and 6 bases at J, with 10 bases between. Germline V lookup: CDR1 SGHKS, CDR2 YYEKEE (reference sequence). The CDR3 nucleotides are TGTGCCAGCAGCTACTGGAACAGCAATGAGCAGTTCTTC. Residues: CASSYWNSNEQFF. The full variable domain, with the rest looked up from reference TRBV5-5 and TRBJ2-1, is DAGVTQSPTHLIKTRGQQVTLRCSPISGHKSVSWYQQVLGQGPQFIFQYYEKEERGRGNFPDRFSARQFPNYSSELNVNALLLGDSALYLCASSYWNSNEQFFGPGTRLTVL.

CDR3 DNA: TGTGCCAGCAGTTTCGGGGGGCTGGTTGGAAACACCATATATTTT. Protein product: CASSFGGLVGNTIYF. The chain couples TRBV28 to TRBJ1-3; possible D gene TRBD1, 6 bases. V dropped 3 bases and J dropped 3 bases, with 12 bases sitting between them. Germline V CDR1 and CDR2: MDHEN, SYDVKM. The CDR3 is 15 residues long.

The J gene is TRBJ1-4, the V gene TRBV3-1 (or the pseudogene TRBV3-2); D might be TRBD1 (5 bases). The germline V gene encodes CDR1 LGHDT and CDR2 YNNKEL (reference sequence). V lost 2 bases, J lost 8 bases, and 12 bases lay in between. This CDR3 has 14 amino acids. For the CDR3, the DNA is TGTGCCAGCAGCCAACGGGGGGTGGGCGAAAAACTGTTTTTT. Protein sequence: CASSQRGVGEKLFF.

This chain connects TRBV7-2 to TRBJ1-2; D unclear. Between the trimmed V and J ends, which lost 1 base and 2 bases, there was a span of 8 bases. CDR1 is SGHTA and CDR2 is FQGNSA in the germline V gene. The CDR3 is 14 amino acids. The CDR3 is CASSLDGGNYGYTF. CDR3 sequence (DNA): TGTGCCAGCAGCTTAGACGGAGGGAACTATGGCTACACCTTC.

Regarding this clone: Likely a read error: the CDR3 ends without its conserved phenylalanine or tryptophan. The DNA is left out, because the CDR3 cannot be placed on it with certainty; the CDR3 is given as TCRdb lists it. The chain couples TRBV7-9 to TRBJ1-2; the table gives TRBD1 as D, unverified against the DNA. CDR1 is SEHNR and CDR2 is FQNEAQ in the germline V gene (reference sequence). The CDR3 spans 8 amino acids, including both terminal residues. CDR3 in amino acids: CALDRALT.

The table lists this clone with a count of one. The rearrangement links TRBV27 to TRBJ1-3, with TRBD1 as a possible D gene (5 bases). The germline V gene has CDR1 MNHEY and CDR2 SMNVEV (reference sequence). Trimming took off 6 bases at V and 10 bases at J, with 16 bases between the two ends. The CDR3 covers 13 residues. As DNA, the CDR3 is TGTGCCAGCAGAATGCGGGGGGAAGGAACCATATATTTT. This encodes CASRMRGEGTIYF.

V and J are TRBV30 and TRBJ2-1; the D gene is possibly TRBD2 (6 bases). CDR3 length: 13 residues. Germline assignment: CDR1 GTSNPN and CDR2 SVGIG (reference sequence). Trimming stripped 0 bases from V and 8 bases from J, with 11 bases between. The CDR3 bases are TGTGCCTGGAGTGTACTACGCGGGGATGAGCAGTTCTTC. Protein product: CAWSVLRGDEQFF.

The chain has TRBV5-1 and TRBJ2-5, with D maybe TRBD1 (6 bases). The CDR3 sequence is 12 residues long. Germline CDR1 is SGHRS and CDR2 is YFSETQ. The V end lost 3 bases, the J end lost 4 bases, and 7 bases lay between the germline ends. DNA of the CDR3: TGCGCCAGCAGCTCGGACAGAGAGACCCAGTACTTC. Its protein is CASSSDRETQYF.

The CDR3 here is CASSLPAGEQYF. Here the CDR3 DNA reads TGTGCCAGCAGCCTTCCGGCGGGCGAGCAGTACTTC. The chain is built from TRBV3-1 (or the pseudogene TRBV3-2) and TRBJ2-7; possible D gene TRBD2, 5 bases. The germline CDR1 and CDR2 sequences are LGHDT and YNNKEL (reference sequence). The CDR3 is made up of 12 amino acids. Trimming removed 4 bases at V and 6 bases at J, with 10 bases between.

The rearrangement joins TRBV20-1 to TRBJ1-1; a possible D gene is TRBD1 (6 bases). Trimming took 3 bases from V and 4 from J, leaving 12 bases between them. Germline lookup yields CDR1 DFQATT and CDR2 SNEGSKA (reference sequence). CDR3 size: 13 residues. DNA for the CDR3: TGCAGTGCTAGTCGGCAGGGGTTCACTGAAGCTTTCTTT. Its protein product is CSASRQGFTEAFF.

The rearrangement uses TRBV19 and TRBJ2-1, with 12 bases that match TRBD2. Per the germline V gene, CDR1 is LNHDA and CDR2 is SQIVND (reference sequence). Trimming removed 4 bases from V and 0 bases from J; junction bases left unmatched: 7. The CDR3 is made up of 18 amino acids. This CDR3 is CASSRGLAGLSSYNEQFF. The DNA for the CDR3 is TGTGCCAGTAGTAGGGGACTAGCGGGCTTGAGCTCCTACAATGAGCAGTTCTTC.

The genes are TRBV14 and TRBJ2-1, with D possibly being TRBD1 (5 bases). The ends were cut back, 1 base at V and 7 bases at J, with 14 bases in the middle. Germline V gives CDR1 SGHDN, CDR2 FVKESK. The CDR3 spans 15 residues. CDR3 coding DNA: TGTGCCAGCAGCCAAGTTCGGACACTCGGAAATGAGCAGTTCTTC. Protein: CASSQVRTLGNEQFF.

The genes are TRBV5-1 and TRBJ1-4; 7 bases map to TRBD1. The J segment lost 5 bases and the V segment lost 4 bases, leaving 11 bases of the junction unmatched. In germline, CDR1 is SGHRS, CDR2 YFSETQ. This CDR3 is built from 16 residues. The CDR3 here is CASSHPPGQRNEKLFF. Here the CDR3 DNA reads TGCGCCAGCAGCCATCCTCCGGGACAGCGGAATGAAAAACTGTTTTTT.

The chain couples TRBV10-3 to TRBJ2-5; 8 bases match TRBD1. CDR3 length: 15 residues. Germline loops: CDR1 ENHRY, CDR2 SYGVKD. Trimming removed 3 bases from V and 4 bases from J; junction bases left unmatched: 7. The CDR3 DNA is TGTGCCATCAGTGACGACGACAGGGGAGGAGAGACCCAGTACTTC. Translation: CAISDDDRGGETQYF.

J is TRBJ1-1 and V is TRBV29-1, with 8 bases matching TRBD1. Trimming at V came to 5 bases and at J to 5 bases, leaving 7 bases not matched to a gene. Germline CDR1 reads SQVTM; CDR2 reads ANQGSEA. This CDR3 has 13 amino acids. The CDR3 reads CSVYWTGSTEAFF. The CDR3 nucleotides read TGCAGCGTTTATTGGACAGGGAGTACTGAAGCTTTCTTT.

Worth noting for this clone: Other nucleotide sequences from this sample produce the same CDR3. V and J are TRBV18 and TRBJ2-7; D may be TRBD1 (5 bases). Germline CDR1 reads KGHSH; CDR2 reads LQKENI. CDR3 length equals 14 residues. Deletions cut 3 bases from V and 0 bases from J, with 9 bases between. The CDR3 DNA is TGTGCCAGCTCACCCGACAGAAGCTCCTACGAGCAGTACTTC. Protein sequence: CASSPDRSSYEQYF.

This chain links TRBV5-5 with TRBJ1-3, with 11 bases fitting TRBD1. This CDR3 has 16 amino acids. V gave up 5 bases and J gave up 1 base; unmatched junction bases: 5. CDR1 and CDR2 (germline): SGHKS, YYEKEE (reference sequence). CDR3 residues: CASRIRDRGSGNTIYF. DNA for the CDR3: TGTGCCAGCAGAATCCGGGACAGGGGGTCTGGAAACACCATATATTTT. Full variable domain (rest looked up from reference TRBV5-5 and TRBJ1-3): DAGVTQSPTHLIKTRGQQVTLRCSPISGHKSVSWYQQVLGQGPQFIFQYYEKEERGRGNFPDRFSARQFPNYSSELNVNALLLGDSALYLCASRIRDRGSGNTIYFGEGSWLTVV.

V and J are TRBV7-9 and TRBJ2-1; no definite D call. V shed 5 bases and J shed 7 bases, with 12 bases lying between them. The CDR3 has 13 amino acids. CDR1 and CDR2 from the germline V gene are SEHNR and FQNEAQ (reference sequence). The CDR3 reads CASSANNGNEQFF. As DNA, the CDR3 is TGTGCCAGCAGCGCAAACAACGGGAATGAGCAGTTCTTC. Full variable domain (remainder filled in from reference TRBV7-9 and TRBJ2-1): DTGVSQNPRHKITKRGQNVTFRCDPISEHNRLYWYRQTLGQGPEFLTYFQNEAQLEKSRLLSDRFSAERPKGSFSTLEIQRTEQGDSAMYLCASSANNGNEQFFGPGTRLTVL.

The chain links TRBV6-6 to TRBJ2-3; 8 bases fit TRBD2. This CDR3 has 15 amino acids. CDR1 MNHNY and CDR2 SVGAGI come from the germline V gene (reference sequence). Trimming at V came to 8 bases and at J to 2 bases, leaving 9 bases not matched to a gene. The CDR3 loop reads CASEKREYSTDTQYF. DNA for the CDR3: TGTGCCAGCGAAAAGCGGGAGTATTCCACAGATACGCAGTATTTT.

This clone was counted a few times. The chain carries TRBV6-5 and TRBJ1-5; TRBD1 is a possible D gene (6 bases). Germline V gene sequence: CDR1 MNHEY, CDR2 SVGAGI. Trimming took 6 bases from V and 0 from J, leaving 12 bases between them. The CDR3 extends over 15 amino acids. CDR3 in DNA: TGTGCCAGCAGCCAAGGGGGGGTTAGCAATCAGCCCCAGCATTTT. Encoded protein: CASSQGGVSNQPQHF.